Sequencing of this TCR beta chain was carried out in a study of blood T cell repertoires in COVID-19 (dated by TCRdb to 2020 to 2022). Regarding the complete study: Samples covering the acute and convalescent phases of COVID-19 were provided by collaborators in the United States, Italy and Spain. The material from the prospective study consisted of cDNA or gDNA derived from T cells, B-cell-depleted T cells, or PBMCs. The dataset comprised deeply sampled blood TCRbeta repertoires from subjects exposed to, actively infected with, or recovered from COVID-19. The repertoires were released in a freely available public database meant as a resource for research on the immune response to SARS-CoV-2. The samples were drawn from two sources: the first 160 participants of the ongoing ImmuneRACE study, and 1,200 or so subjects contributed by 6 global collaborators. Nearly every sample came with metadata listing a de-identified subject ID, COVID-19 status, age in years and sex. Where available, HLA class I and class II types were taken from metadata supplied by the sample provider and were not determined by assay-based typing. Results the study describes overall, beyond this receptor: Clinical and demographic metadata were provided uncurated, with the amount varying by source and participant.

As concerns this clone: The antigen this receptor binds is unknown. No base quality values were provided; no much bigger clone lies one nucleotide off. Other DNA variants within this sample encode the same CDR3.

V lost 3 bases and J lost 1 base, and the count of bases not matched to a germline gene is 5. The germline V gene gives CDR1 as KGHSH and CDR2 as LQKENI. The CDR3 contains 15 residues, cysteine and phenylalanine counted. Of all the DNA, just the CDR3 is kept, 45 bases in frame from base 1. TCRbeta CDR3 regions were amplified from genomic DNA using the immunoSEQ Assay, a bias-controlled multiplex PCR. The authors' analysis ran thus. Within the assay, amplification of reference gene primers was used to estimate how many nucleated cells each sample contained. To quantify the absolute abundance of each unique TCRbeta CDR3 rearrangement, sequence reads were collapsed and filtered. For each sample, productive Simpson clonality was calculated as the square root of Simpson's diversity index across productive rearrangements. TCRdb obtained this table from immuneACCESS and retained in-frame rearrangements with V and J assigned. These tables miss some clones; where compared with another copy, unresolved V genes account for less than half of the shortfall, and the remainder is unexplained. That table furnishes V, J and clone size, whereas the DNA furnished D and trimming. This sample has about 99,000 clones in its table, and around 83% of those were observed once. In total, the top ten clones hold 2% of the sample.

The collaborating institutions used their own protocols to collect whole blood in K2EDTA tubes. For TCRbeta analysis, collaborators shipped samples as frozen whole blood, isolated PBMCs, or DNA extracted from either of those sample types. The source of this sequence is a man aged 70-80 years with active or convalescent COVID-19. The rearranged segments are TRBV18 and TRBJ1-1, and 7 bases in between align with TRBD1. Sequences were obtained from peripheral blood. The DNA sequence is given as TGTGCCAGCTCACCTTCAACAGGGGCGAACACTGAAGCTTTCTTT. The encoded protein is CASSPSTGANTEAFF.